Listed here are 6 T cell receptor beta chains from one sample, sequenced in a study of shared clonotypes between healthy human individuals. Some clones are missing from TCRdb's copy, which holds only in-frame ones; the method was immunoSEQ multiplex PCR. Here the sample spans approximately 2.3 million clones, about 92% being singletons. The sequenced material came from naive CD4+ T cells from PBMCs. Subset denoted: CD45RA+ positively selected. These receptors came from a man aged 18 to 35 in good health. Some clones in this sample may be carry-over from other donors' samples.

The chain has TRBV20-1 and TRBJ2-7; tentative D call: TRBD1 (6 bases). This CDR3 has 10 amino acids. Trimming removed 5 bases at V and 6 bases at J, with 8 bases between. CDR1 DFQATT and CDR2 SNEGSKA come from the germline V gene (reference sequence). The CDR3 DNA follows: TGCAGTGCTCACAGGGCCGAGCAGTACTTC. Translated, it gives CSAHRAEQYF.

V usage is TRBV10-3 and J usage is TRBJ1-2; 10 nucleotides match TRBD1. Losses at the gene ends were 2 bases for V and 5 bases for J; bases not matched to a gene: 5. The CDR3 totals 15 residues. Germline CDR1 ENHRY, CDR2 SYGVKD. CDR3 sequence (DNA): TGTGCCATCAGTGAGGGGGGACAGGGGATATATGGCTACACCTTC. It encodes CAISEGGQGIYGYTF.

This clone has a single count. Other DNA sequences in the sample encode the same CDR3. The CDR3 DNA is TGTGCCAGCAGCTTCGGACAGGGACAAGAGACCCAGTACTTC. It specifies CASSFGQGQETQYF. J is TRBJ2-5 and V is TRBV5-4; 8 bases agree with TRBD1. The CDR3 extends over 14 amino acids. Unmatched junction bases numbered 2, after V lost 2 bases and J lost 2 bases. CDR1 and CDR2 (germline): SGHNT, YYREEE (reference sequence).

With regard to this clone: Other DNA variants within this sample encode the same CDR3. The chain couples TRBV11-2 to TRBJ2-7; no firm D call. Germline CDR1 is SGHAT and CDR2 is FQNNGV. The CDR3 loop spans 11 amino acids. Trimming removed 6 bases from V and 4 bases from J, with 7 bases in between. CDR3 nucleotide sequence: TGTGCCAGCAGTCGAACGTACGAGCAGTACTTC. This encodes CASSRTYEQYF.

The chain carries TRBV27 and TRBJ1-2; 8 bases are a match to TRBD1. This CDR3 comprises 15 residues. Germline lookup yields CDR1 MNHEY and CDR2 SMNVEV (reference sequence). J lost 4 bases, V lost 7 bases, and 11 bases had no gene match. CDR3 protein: CASTADRDLGYGYTF. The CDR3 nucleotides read TGTGCCAGCACCGCGGACAGGGACTTGGGCTATGGCTACACCTTC.

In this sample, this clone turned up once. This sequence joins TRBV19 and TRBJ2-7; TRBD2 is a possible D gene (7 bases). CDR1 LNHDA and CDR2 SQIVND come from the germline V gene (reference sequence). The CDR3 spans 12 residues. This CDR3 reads CLDGGPSYEQYF. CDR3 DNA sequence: TGTTTAGACGGGGGGCCGTCCTACGAGCAGTACTTC.